Listed below are T cell receptor beta chains from one sample, sequenced in a study of identical twins. MiXCR was run by TCRdb on the 5' RACE reads, yielding one entry per CDR3 protein. This sample has 550,000 to 700,000 distinct CDR3 sequences, with around 9.6% found just once. The sample was also reused in another study, on yellow fever vaccine responses in identical twins.

Sequencing input: PBMCs. These receptors all come from a woman aged 18 to 35 in good health. Both conserved end residues are part of each CDR3. Size is stated for part of the rows, as once, few or many counts, or as a class when the clone is expanded.

j_call	clone_size	v_call	cdr3_aa
TRBJ2-1	few	TRBV15	CATSRVPSDEQFF
TRBJ2-1	many	TRBV4-1	CASSLRGQDNEQFF
TRBJ1-3	many	TRBV11-2	CASSLEVSGNTIYF
TRBJ1-1	few	TRBV24-1	CATSSGEGSTEAFF
TRBJ2-7	few	TRBV14	CASSPRLSGSPYEQYF
TRBJ2-1	few	TRBV5-1	CASSWGGQEPDEQFF
TRBJ2-7	NA	TRBV7-9	CASSFNEDRGSYEQYF
TRBJ1-3	NA	TRBV15	CATSRDRNMGNTIYF
TRBJ2-1	NA	TRBV4-3	CASSQDRTRYNEQFF
TRBJ2-7	NA	TRBV6-1	CASSRDRPEQAYEQYF
TRBJ2-1	many	TRBV7-2	CASSSIAGGSEQFF
TRBJ1-1	NA	TRBV29-1	CSVTPGGNTEAFF
TRBJ2-3	NA	TRBV24-1	CATSYLPVISGSSGVPDTQYF
TRBJ2-5	many	TRBV7-2	CASSLGDRFQETQYF
TRBJ2-5	few	TRBV6-1	CASTAFAIRTGTQETQYF
TRBJ2-3	few	TRBV7-2	CASSPIASAPDTQYF
TRBJ2-7	many	TRBV7-2	CASSTGLAGVYF
TRBJ2-4	NA	TRBV6-5	CASSYTGALAKNIQYF
TRBJ2-1	few	TRBV20-1	CSARVVAEQFF
TRBJ2-1	NA	TRBV2	CASSEMGNEQFF
TRBJ2-7	NA	TRBV7-2	CASSFEAGGPLQYF
TRBJ2-7	many	TRBV18	CASSQAGYYEQYF
TRBJ2-7	many	TRBV10-2	CASPGTSGRGLYEQYF
TRBJ2-1	many	TRBV6-2/TRBV6-3	CASSYTMYNEQFF
TRBJ2-3	NA	TRBV14	CASSQDTAFGTDTQYF
TRBJ1-5	NA	TRBV11-1	CASSLSPPQPQHF
TRBJ2-1	few	TRBV12-3/TRBV12-4	CASSLGKYNEQFF
TRBJ2-1	NA	TRBV20-1	CSAETGRYNEQFF
TRBJ2-1	many	TRBV7-9	CASSAPSGGHNEQFF